This TCR beta chain emerged from a study of blood T cell repertoires in COVID-19. Turning to the study itself: Collection of acute and convalescent COVID-19 samples took place in the United States, Italy and Spain.

J gave up 1 base and V 2 bases, and 7 bases lay outside the gene matches. The CDR3 is 17 amino acids. The germline CDR1 and CDR2 sequences are KGHSH and LQKENI. This clone was seen only a few times. Original handling: Estimates of nucleated cell counts were drawn from the amplification of reference gene primers. The repertoire was sequenced with immunoSEQ multiplex PCR; TCRdb's copy has only in-frame clones and lacks some. V and J calls and clone size are given by that table; D and trimming were obtained from the DNA. Of roughly 330,000 clones detected, about 83% appear once; the ten largest clones hold about 1.2%.

This chain joins TRBV18 and TRBJ1-5; TRBD1 aligns across 8 bases. Sample: peripheral blood. This receptor was identified in a woman between 45 and 60 years old with acute or convalescent COVID-19. CDR3 amino acids: CASSPLDRTGSNQPQHF. CDR3 bases: TGTGCCAGCTCACCATTGGACAGGACAGGGAGCAATCAGCCCCAGCATTTT.